This T cell receptor beta chain was recovered during a study of human T cells and chemical hapten exposure. Study-level background: Patients were given diphenylcyclopropenone on the scalp weekly across the roughly 25-week study.

Time point specified: pre-sensitization, week 0. Treatment meaning: therapeutic diphenylcyclopropenone sensitization with weekly scalp DPC. The study drew its donors from alopecia patients who were 18 to 70 years old and suitable for DPC. TCRdb itself ran the RACE reads through MiXCR, one entry per CDR3 protein. Here the sample spans about 260,000 distinct CDR3 sequences, 7.5% to 10% being singletons. The CDR3 is made up of 19 amino acids. V gave up 5 bases and J gave up 4 bases; unmatched junction bases: 15. CDR1 and CDR2 from the germline V gene are SEHNR and FQNEAQ (reference sequence). Study findings and constraints: Significantly more large CDR3 similarity clusters were formed by expanded TCRs than by controls.

On this clonotype: Its antigen remains unknown.

Sequences were derived from whole blood, sampled in connection with sensitization to the hapten diphenylcyclopropenone (DPC). The chain employs TRBV7-9 and TRBJ2-2, with 11 bases identical to TRBD2. This clonotype originated in a woman aged 40 to 49 with alopecia areata. Some clones in this sample may be carry-over from other donors' samples. The CDR3 here is CASSDTRSRLAGGTGELFF. The CDR3 nucleotides are TGTGCCAGCAGCGACACCCGTAGTCGCCTAGCGGGAGGCACCGGGGAGCTGTTTTTT.